The 10 T cell receptor beta chains below all came from one sample that was sequenced in a study of OX40 agonist ivuxolimab in advanced cancers. The assay was immunoSEQ multiplex PCR, and TCRdb's table has in-frame clones only and misses some. The table has approximately 99,000 clones, approximately 94% seen once. This material consisted of CD4+ or CD8+ T cells sorted from blood, taken in a trial of the OX40 agonist ivuxolimab. The receptor source for this set is an adult with an advanced solid tumor such as melanoma, head and neck, liver or kidney cancer.

CDR3 in DNA: TGTGCCAGCAGCTTAGGTACTTTCCCGGTGGATGAAAAACTGTTTTTT. This gives the protein CASSLGTFPVDEKLFF. The chain has TRBV7-6 and TRBJ1-4; D ambiguous. The CDR3 sequence is 16 residues long. Germline assignment: CDR1 SGHVS and CDR2 FNYEAQ. V was clipped by 1 base and J by 6 bases, with 15 bases between them.

The chain has TRBV7-2 and TRBJ2-1, with a possible D match to TRBD2 (6 bases). The CDR3 is 16 residues long. Trimming cost V 6 bases and J 0 bases, with 15 bases left between them. The germline CDR1 and CDR2 sequences are SGHTA and FQGNSA. The CDR3 is CASSRLVRGSYNEQFF. The CDR3, as DNA: TGTGCCAGCAGTCGACTAGTACGAGGCTCCTACAATGAGCAGTTCTTC.

In its sample, this clone was seen a few times. This chain uses TRBV15 with TRBJ1-1; D ambiguous. Trimming took 7 bases from V and 2 from J, leaving 8 bases between them. Germline CDR1 and CDR2: LNHNV and YYDKDF (reference sequence). This CDR3 is 12 amino acids long. The CDR3 DNA follows: TGTGCCACCACCACGTCCAACACTGAAGCTTTCTTT. Translating gives CATTTSNTEAFF.

The chain employs TRBV28 and TRBJ1-2; D is uncertain. The CDR3 is made up of 14 amino acids. Germline values: CDR1 MDHEN, CDR2 SYDVKM. V lost 10 bases and J 3 bases, leaving 18 bases between the germline ends. The CDR3 spells CATEPRLSHYGYTF. The CDR3 DNA follows: TGTGCCACCGAACCGCGTCTTTCCCACTATGGCTACACCTTC.

This chain connects TRBV6-1 to TRBJ2-5, with D hard to call. Trimming left V 2 bases short and J 13 bases short, with 17 bases between. The CDR3 sequence is 13 residues long. Germline lookup yields CDR1 MNHNS and CDR2 SASEGT. The CDR3 DNA is TGTGCCAGCAGTGAAAGGGTCCATAATCGTTCGTACTTC. It specifies CASSERVHNRSYF.

The chain uses TRBV15 and TRBJ2-5; 11 bases are a match to TRBD2. The V segment lost 3 bases and the J segment 5 bases; nucleotides outside the gene matches: 14. CDR1 is LNHNV and CDR2 is YYDKDF in the germline V gene (reference sequence). This CDR3 contains 18 residues. The CDR3 nucleotides are TGTGCCACCAGCAGGGACTTTAGCGGGGGGGCCGGTTTGGAGACCCAGTACTTC. Residues: CATSRDFSGGAGLETQYF.

As DNA, the CDR3 is TGTGCCAGCAGCGGTAGCGATGAGCAGTTCTTC. Protein product: CASSGSDEQFF. The chain uses TRBV7-9 and TRBJ2-1, with D perhaps TRBD2 (5 bases). Germline values: CDR1 SEHNR, CDR2 FQNEAQ (reference sequence). The V gene lost 5 bases and the J gene lost 8 bases, with 7 bases spanning the gap. The CDR3 has 11 residues.

The rearrangement joins TRBV4-1 to TRBJ2-5; D is undetermined. The germline CDR1 and CDR2 sequences are MGHRA and YSYEKL. Deletions cut 3 bases from V and 5 bases from J, with 13 bases between. The CDR3 is 14 residues long. In DNA, the CDR3 is TGCGCCAGCAGCCATGCTCGGTTCGGTGAGACCCAGTACTTC. This sequence encodes CASSHARFGETQYF.

The genes are TRBV5-1 and TRBJ1-1; weak D call: TRBD1 (5 bases). Per the germline V gene, CDR1 is SGHRS and CDR2 is YFSETQ. The V end lost 4 bases, the J end lost 0 bases, and 7 bases lay between the germline ends. The CDR3 is 13 amino acids. Written as DNA, the CDR3 is TGCGCCAGCAGCCCGGACATGAACACTGAAGCTTTCTTT. This sequence encodes CASSPDMNTEAFF.

Only one count was recorded for this clone. J is TRBJ1-1 and V is TRBV4-1, with 8 nucleotides matching TRBD1. Germline V CDR1 and CDR2: MGHRA, YSYEKL. Germline trimming cut 1 base from V and 5 bases from J; bases unmatched to any gene: 6. The CDR3 covers 15 residues. In DNA form, the CDR3 reads TGCGCCAGCAGCCAAGGGACAGGGTTGGAGACTGAAGCTTTCTTT. Encoded protein: CASSQGTGLETEAFF.